This TCR beta chain was sequenced during a study of blood T cell repertoires in COVID-19. Study overall: Collection of acute and convalescent COVID-19 samples took place in the United States, Italy and Spain.

The germline gives CDR1 MNHEY, CDR2 SMNVEV (reference sequence). J lost 4 bases, V lost 1 base, and 12 bases had no gene match. The CDR3 spans 19 residues. Only in-frame clones appear in the TCRdb table, and some are missing; sequencing was by immunoSEQ multiplex PCR. This sample carries about 210,000 clones, 88% of them seen once, and the ten largest clones take approximately 0.69%. Sample: peripheral blood. The receptor comes from a middle-aged man with acute or convalescent COVID-19. The rearrangement links TRBV27 to TRBJ2-1, with 11 bases aligning to TRBD2. CDR3 coding DNA: TGTGCCAGCAGTTTATGGGTAGCGGGGGGGTCCTTGGCGTACAATGAGCAGTTCTTC. Protein product: CASSLWVAGGSLAYNEQFF.